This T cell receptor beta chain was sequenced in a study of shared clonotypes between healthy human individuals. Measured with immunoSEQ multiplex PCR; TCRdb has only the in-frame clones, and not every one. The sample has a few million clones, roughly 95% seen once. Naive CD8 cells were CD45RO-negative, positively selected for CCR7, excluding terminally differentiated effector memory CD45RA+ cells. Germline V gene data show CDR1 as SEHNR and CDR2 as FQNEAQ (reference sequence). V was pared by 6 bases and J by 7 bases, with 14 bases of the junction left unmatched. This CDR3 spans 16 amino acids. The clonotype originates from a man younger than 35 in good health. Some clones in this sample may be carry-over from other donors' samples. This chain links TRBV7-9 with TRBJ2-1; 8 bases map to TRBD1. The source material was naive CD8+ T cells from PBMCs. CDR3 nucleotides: TGTGCCAGCAGTATTGACAGGGGACGCCGTAGGAATGAGCAGTTCTTC. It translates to CASSIDRGRRRNEQFF.